The 21 T cell receptor beta chains reported below all come from one sample, sequenced in a study of graft-versus-host responses after intestinal transplantation. Their antigen targets remain unknown. Clones were read by immunoSEQ multiplex PCR, and TCRdb kept only the in-frame ones, dropping some. The table includes about 25,000 clones, roughly four fifths detected once. The starting material was unstimulated CD8+ T cells sorted from spleen or lymph node cells, obtained before transplant. The receptors shown here come from a human donor who was the organ donor for an intestinal transplant.

The chain carries TRBV30 and TRBJ2-5; 7 bases align to TRBD2. The DNA matches TRBJ2-7 better at its end, which makes the J call doubtful. CDR1 is GTSNPN and CDR2 is SVGIG in the germline V gene (reference sequence). The CDR3 is 14 amino acids. CDR3 sequence (DNA): TGTGCCTGGAGTGGGGGACGGGGGGTTTACGAGCAGTACTTC. This encodes CAWSGGRGVYEQYF.

The V and J genes are TRBV6-5 and TRBJ2-2, with TRBD2 matching 12 bases. There are 16 residues in the CDR3. With 0 bases clipped from V and 6 bases from J, the junction kept 2 bases outside the gene matches. Per the germline V gene, CDR1 is MNHEY and CDR2 is SVGAGI. The CDR3 loop is CASSYSTSGGSGELFF. DNA of the CDR3: TGTGCCAGCAGTTACTCGACTAGCGGGGGATCCGGGGAGCTGTTTTTT.

The V gene is TRBV9, the J gene TRBJ1-3, with D unclear. V shed 2 bases and J shed 0 bases, with 9 bases lying between them. The CDR3 extends over 15 amino acids. Germline V gives CDR1 SGDLS, CDR2 YYNGEE. This CDR3 is CASSVSGDSGNTIYF. The CDR3 DNA reads as TGTGCCAGCAGCGTCTCGGGCGACTCTGGAAACACCATATATTTT.

The rearrangement uses TRBV7-9 and TRBJ1-4, with no clear D. This CDR3 contains 13 residues. The germline V gene has CDR1 SEHNR and CDR2 FQNEAQ (reference sequence). V was cut by 6 bases and J by 6 bases, with 11 bases left in between. CDR3 region: CASRGAYDEKLFF. DNA of the CDR3: TGTGCCAGCAGAGGAGCATACGATGAAAAACTGTTTTTT.

This clone was detected only once. The chain couples TRBV5-1 to TRBJ1-2; TRBD1 might be the D (5 bases). This CDR3 is built from 13 residues. V dropped 4 bases and J dropped 5 bases, with 12 bases sitting between them. CDR1 and CDR2 (germline): SGHRS, YFSETQ. DNA of the CDR3: TGCGCCAGCAGCAACGACAGAATATATGGCTACACCTTC. Translation: CASSNDRIYGYTF.

This clone was observed a few times. This rearrangement joins TRBV10-1 to TRBJ1-4; 7 positions match TRBD1. This CDR3 contains 15 residues. CDR1 and CDR2 (germline): WNHNN, SYGVQD (reference sequence). V shed 6 bases, J shed 7 bases, and the junction held 11 bases outside the gene matches. CDR3 amino acids: CASRVQQGTAEKLFF. For the CDR3, the DNA is TGCGCCAGCAGGGTCCAACAGGGGACTGCTGAAAAACTGTTTTTT.

The rearrangement joins TRBV29-1 to TRBJ2-1; 9 nucleotides match TRBD2. V trimming: 5 bases; J trimming: 1 base; junction bases outside the gene matches: 6. The CDR3 runs to 15 residues. Per germline, CDR1 SQVTM and CDR2 ANQGSEA. This CDR3 is CSVRDSGSSYNEQFF. In nucleotides, the CDR3 is TGCAGCGTTCGAGATAGCGGGAGTTCCTACAATGAGCAGTTCTTC.

The gene calls are TRBV7-2 and TRBJ2-7; 7 bases are a match to TRBD2. The CDR3 spans 16 residues. From germline, CDR1 is SGHTA and CDR2 FQGNSA. V trimming: 1 base; J trimming: 2 bases; junction bases outside the gene matches: 8. The CDR3 is CASSLDRRELTYEQYF. The DNA of the CDR3 is TGTGCCAGCAGCTTAGATAGGCGGGAGCTCACCTACGAGCAGTACTTC.

The rearrangement joins TRBV11-2 to TRBJ2-3; D ambiguous. The ends were cut back, 5 bases at V and 0 bases at J, with 15 bases in the middle. This CDR3 has 16 residues. Per the germline V gene, CDR1 is SGHAT and CDR2 is FQNNGV. The CDR3 DNA reads TGTGCCAGCAGCCTGACACCTTTTCGTAGCACAGATACGCAGTATTTT. It encodes CASSLTPFRSTDTQYF.

The chain couples TRBV5-5 to TRBJ1-1; a possible D gene is TRBD1 (5 bases). The CDR3 sequence is 13 residues long. Trimming removed 4 bases from V and 6 bases from J, with 13 bases in between. Germline V CDR1 and CDR2: SGHKS, YYEKEE (reference sequence). CDR3 DNA sequence: TGTGCCAGCAGCCCCTTCGAAGGGGCTGAAGCTTTCTTT. It specifies CASSPFEGAEAFF.

This clone was seen once. The gene calls are TRBV7-8 and TRBJ1-4; D gene unclear. Trimming stripped 1 base from V and 4 bases from J, with 10 bases between. The CDR3 spans 15 residues. The germline gives CDR1 SGHVS, CDR2 FQNEAQ. The CDR3 coding sequence is TGTGCCAGCAGCTTAGTAGCAGGTTTTAATGAAAAACTGTTTTTT. The encoded protein is CASSLVAGFNEKLFF.

The chain couples TRBV19 to TRBJ1-5; D gene unclear. V lost 0 bases and J 2 bases, leaving 8 bases between the germline ends. This CDR3 region has 15 residues. Germline assignment: CDR1 LNHDA and CDR2 SQIVND (reference sequence). CDR3 region: CASSIEGVGNQPQHF. The CDR3 nucleotides are TGTGCCAGTAGTATAGAGGGAGTGGGCAATCAGCCCCAGCATTTT.

This chain joins TRBV10-3 and TRBJ2-7; D possibly corresponds to TRBD2 (6 bases). This CDR3 contains 13 residues. Trimming took off 4 bases at V and 2 bases at J, with 9 bases between the two ends. CDR1 and CDR2 (germline): ENHRY, SYGVKD. Here the CDR3 reads CAISGGTAYEQYF. CDR3 sequence (DNA): TGTGCCATCAGTGGCGGGACGGCCTACGAGCAGTACTTC.

This clone has a handful of counts. This chain links TRBV5-8 with TRBJ1-5; 10 nucleotides line up with TRBD1. Germline V gene data show CDR1 as SGHTS and CDR2 as YDEGEE. This CDR3 is built from 15 residues. Germline trimming cut 1 base from V and 5 bases from J; bases unmatched to any gene: 3. DNA of the CDR3: TGTGCCAGCAGCTTGCCCGGGACAGGGGATCAGCCCCAGCATTTT. This codes for CASSLPGTGDQPQHF.

The count of this clone is one. The chain couples TRBV30 to TRBJ2-7; 10 nucleotides agree with TRBD1. The germline gives CDR1 GTSNPN, CDR2 SVGIG (reference sequence). CDR3 length equals 15 residues. V lost 5 bases to trimming and J lost 2 bases; unmatched junction nucleotides: 9. The CDR3 coding sequence is TGTGCCTGGGACGGTGTTGGGACAGGGGCCTACGAGCAGTACTTC. Translation gives CAWDGVGTGAYEQYF.

The chain uses TRBV25-1 and TRBJ1-2; D unresolved. CDR1 and CDR2 (germline): MGHDK, SYGVNS. Deletions cut 4 bases from V and 4 bases from J, with 10 bases between. The CDR3 has 13 residues. For the CDR3, the DNA is TGTGCCAGCAGTGGCGGGCGGTTCTATGGCTACACCTTC. This codes for CASSGGRFYGYTF.

V usage is TRBV5-6 and J usage is TRBJ2-5; D is undetermined. The CDR3 covers 16 residues. The germline V gene has CDR1 SGHDT and CDR2 YYEEEE. Trimming removed 0 bases from V and 5 bases from J, with 17 bases in between. CDR3 DNA sequence: TGTGCCAGCAGCTTGGCCGCGATTGTCAGGTTGGAGACCCAGTACTTC. It translates to CASSLAAIVRLETQYF.

The chain combines TRBV6-5 with TRBJ1-1, with D perhaps TRBD1 (5 bases). CDR1 and CDR2 from the germline V gene are MNHEY and SVGAGI. This CDR3 region has 14 residues. The ends were cut back, 5 bases at V and 4 bases at J, with 14 bases in the middle. The chain's CDR3 is CASSPPFGGTEAFF. CDR3 bases: TGTGCCAGCAGTCCTCCGTTCGGGGGCACTGAAGCTTTCTTT.

About this clone: The sample carries other DNA sequences with the same CDR3. V and J are TRBV7-8 and TRBJ2-1, with 12 bases that match TRBD2. Per germline, CDR1 SGHVS and CDR2 FQNEAQ. V shed 5 bases and J 1 base; nucleotides not matched to a gene: 12. The CDR3 covers 19 residues. This CDR3 reads CASSPKPGLAGNSYNEQFF. Written as DNA, the CDR3 is TGTGCCAGCAGCCCTAAGCCAGGACTAGCGGGGAATTCCTACAATGAGCAGTTCTTC.

V usage is TRBV27 and J usage is TRBJ1-1; D gene uncertain. The CDR3 is 12 amino acids. The V gene's germline CDR1 is MNHEY and CDR2 SMNVEV (reference sequence). Trimming pared 1 base from V and 3 bases from J, leaving 3 bases between. The CDR3 bases are TGTGCCAGCAGTTTATGGGACACTGAAGCTTTCTTT. The encoded protein is CASSLWDTEAFF.

CDR3 in amino acids: CASSEDVAGVFETQYF. The DNA of the CDR3 is TGCGCCAGCAGTGAAGATGTAGCGGGAGTATTTGAGACCCAGTACTTC. V is TRBV10-1 and J is TRBJ2-5, with TRBD2 matching 9 bases. The V gene end was trimmed by 3 bases and the J gene end by 5 bases; junction bases not matched to a gene: 10. This CDR3 has 16 residues. CDR1 is WNHNN, CDR2 SYGVQD, per germline (reference sequence).